One and the same sample provided the 32 T cell receptor beta chains below, sequenced in a study of blood T cell repertoires in COVID-19. The protocol was immunoSEQ multiplex PCR, while the TCRdb copy is restricted to in-frame clones and leaves out a portion. The sample lists about 82,000 clones, around 78% seen once, with 35% to 40% in the top ten. What was sequenced was peripheral blood. These receptors all stem from a man aged 55 to 70 with COVID-19, enrolled during active disease.

The chain uses TRBV12-2 and TRBJ2-2; the table's D gene call, TRBD2, was not cross checked with the DNA. TRBV12-2 is a recognized pseudogene. The CDR3 consists of 16 residues. CDR3 nucleotide sequence: TGTGCAAGTCGCTCCCGACGGGGGGTAGTCGCCGGGGAGCTGTTTTTT. Translating it yields CASRSRRGVVAGELFF.

The chain is built from TRBV19 and TRBJ1-5; TRBD1 matches 8 bases. Germline-derived CDR1 and CDR2 are LNHDA and SQIVND (reference sequence). V lost 1 base, J lost 6 bases, and 2 bases stayed unmatched. This CDR3 has 14 amino acids. DNA of the CDR3: TGTGCCAGTAGTATAGCAGGGGGCGGTCAGCCCCAGCATTTT. As protein: CASSIAGGGQPQHF. The whole variable domain, filled in from reference TRBV19 and TRBJ1-5, reads DGGITQSPKYLFRKEGQNVTLSCEQNLNHDAMYWYRQDPGQGLRLIYYSQIVNDFQKGDIAEGYSVSREKKESFPLTVTSAQKNPTAFYLCASSIAGGGQPQHFGDGTRLSIL.

V and J are TRBV5-1 and TRBJ2-5; 10 bases are shared with TRBD2. V shed 3 bases, J shed 7 bases, and the junction held 9 bases outside the gene matches. The CDR3 loop spans 15 amino acids. Germline CDR1 reads SGHRS; CDR2 reads YFSETQ. In DNA, the CDR3 is TGCGCCAGCAGCTGGACTAGCGGAGGCAAAGGGACCCAGTACTTC. Residues: CASSWTSGGKGTQYF.

The V gene is TRBV25-1, the J gene TRBJ1-2; 9 nucleotides line up with TRBD1. CDR1 MGHDK and CDR2 SYGVNS come from the germline V gene. The CDR3 loop spans 13 amino acids. Losses at the gene ends were 5 bases for V and 5 bases for J; bases not matched to a gene: 3. This CDR3 is CASSLTGGYGYTF. CDR3 nucleotides: TGTGCCAGCAGTTTGACAGGGGGGTATGGCTACACCTTC.

V usage is TRBV2 and J usage is TRBJ2-2; 7 bases match TRBD1. Trimming removed 4 bases from V and 6 bases from J; junction bases left unmatched: 8. Looked up from germline, CDR1 is SNHLY and CDR2 is FYNNEI. The CDR3 contains 15 residues. Here the CDR3 DNA reads TGTGCCAGCAGTGTAAGGGGGCTAGCATCCGGGGAGCTGTTTTTT. Amino acid sequence: CASSVRGLASGELFF.

The chain's CDR3 is CAISRDKNTEAFF. The CDR3 bases are TGTGCCATCAGTAGGGACAAGAACACTGAAGCTTTCTTT. This chain links TRBV10-3 with TRBJ1-1; a possible D gene is TRBD1 (6 bases). CDR3 length: 13 residues. Germline V gene sequence: CDR1 ENHRY, CDR2 SYGVKD. Trimming cost V 5 bases and J 1 base, with 8 bases left between them.

V is TRBV5-6 and J is TRBJ1-6, with D unclear. The CDR3 totals 13 residues. CDR1 and CDR2 (germline): SGHDT, YYEEEE. V lost 4 bases, J lost 6 bases, and 8 bases lay in between. CDR3 nucleotide sequence: TGTGCCAGCAGCCAAGCGTCTAATTCACCCCTCCACTTT. Amino acids: CASSQASNSPLHF.

This clone has a single count. The rearrangement links TRBV5-1 to TRBJ1-4, with 8 bases lining up with TRBD1. Germline CDR1 is SGHRS and CDR2 is YFSETQ. The CDR3 covers 14 residues. With 4 bases clipped from V and 6 bases from J, the junction kept 5 bases outside the gene matches. The CDR3 DNA reads TGCGCCAGCAGCCTGACAGGGGAGGATGAAAAACTGTTTTTT. Protein: CASSLTGEDEKLFF.

This clone appeared a single time. The chain is built from TRBV4-1 and TRBJ2-7; 8 bases match TRBD2. Germline V gene data show CDR1 as MGHRA and CDR2 as YSYEKL. This CDR3 is built from 15 residues. The trim removed 1 base at V and 3 bases at J, leaving 5 bases unmatched. CDR3 protein: CASSQGGGGSYEQYF. CDR3 coding DNA: TGCGCCAGCAGCCAAGGAGGCGGGGGGAGCTACGAGCAGTACTTC.

The gene calls are TRBV2 and TRBJ2-5, with 14 bases aligning to TRBD2. The germline gives CDR1 SNHLY, CDR2 FYNNEI. The ends lost 6 bases at V and 3 bases at J; junction bases unmatched: 9. There are 17 residues in the CDR3. This chain's CDR3 is CASRGRLAGGPEETQYF. The CDR3 nucleotides read TGTGCCAGCAGGGGGAGACTAGCGGGAGGGCCTGAAGAGACCCAGTACTTC.

This clone turned up a few times. This may come from a read error, since a much larger clone is one base off. The sample has other DNA sequences that encode this CDR3 too. The chain recombines TRBV5-5 with TRBJ2-3, with 9 positions matching TRBD2. Germline loops: CDR1 SGHKS, CDR2 YYEKEE (reference sequence). The CDR3 has 16 amino acids. In nucleotides, the CDR3 is TGTCCCCGCAGCTTGGGCGGGGGCGGGAGGGCCCTCCCTGGGTATTTT. Protein: CPRSLGGGGRALPGYF.

V usage is TRBV30 and J usage is TRBJ1-1, with TRBD1 as a possible D gene (6 bases). The CDR3 covers 17 residues. Germline assignment: CDR1 GTSNPN and CDR2 SVGIG (reference sequence). V was shortened by 3 bases and J by 0 bases, with 20 bases between the two germline ends. CDR3 bases: TGTGCCTGGAGGGAGGGGGGGACAATTCAATTGAACACTGAAGCTTTCTTT. It specifies CAWREGGTIQLNTEAFF.

The rearrangement joins TRBV9 to TRBJ1-1; weak D call: TRBD1 (6 bases). The V end lost 6 bases, the J end lost 0 bases, and 18 bases lay between the germline ends. The CDR3 is made up of 16 amino acids. CDR1 and CDR2 from the germline V gene are SGDLS and YYNGEE. CDR3: CASNEGPGVVNTEAFF. The DNA of the CDR3 is TGTGCCAGCAATGAGGGCCCAGGGGTGGTGAACACTGAAGCTTTCTTT.

The chain is built from TRBV6-5 and TRBJ2-1; 10 bases are shared with TRBD1. Trimming removed 6 bases from V and 5 bases from J; junction bases left unmatched: 7. CDR3 length: 15 residues. Germline CDR1 and CDR2: MNHEY and SVGAGI. Written as DNA, the CDR3 is TGTGCCAGCAGATGGTGGGACAGGGGAAACAATGAGCAGTTCTTC. The encoded protein is CASRWWDRGNNEQFF.

V is TRBV19 and J is TRBJ2-5, with 8 bases matching TRBD2. CDR1 and CDR2 from the germline V gene are LNHDA and SQIVND (reference sequence). V lost 9 bases to trimming and J lost 2 bases; unmatched junction nucleotides: 17. The CDR3 loop spans 17 amino acids. The CDR3 loop is CASSPRVVAGSQETQYF. The CDR3 nucleotides read TGTGCCAGCAGTCCGAGGGTGGTAGCGGGATCACAAGAGACCCAGTACTTC.

The rearrangement joins TRBV5-5 to TRBJ1-3, with D perhaps matching TRBD1 (5 bases). Trimming removed 6 bases at V and 1 base at J, with 11 bases between. CDR3 length: 14 residues. Germline CDR1 is SGHKS and CDR2 is YYEKEE (reference sequence). Here the CDR3 reads CASIPGLSGNTIYF. CDR3 sequence (DNA): TGTGCCAGCATCCCAGGGCTTTCTGGAAACACCATATATTTT.

This rearrangement joins TRBV7-2 to TRBJ2-7; D perhaps matches TRBD1 (6 bases). The V end was cut by 5 bases, the J end by 7 bases, with 18 bases between. Per germline, CDR1 SGHTA and CDR2 FQGNSA. The CDR3 is 14 residues long. The CDR3 DNA reads as TGTGCCAGCAGCCCCCGACAGGATCGACAGGAGCAGTACTTC. It specifies CASSPRQDRQEQYF.

This chain connects TRBV25-1 to TRBJ1-1; 7 nucleotides match TRBD1. The CDR3 spans 14 residues. Per the germline V gene, CDR1 is MGHDK and CDR2 is SYGVNS. Unmatched junction bases numbered 2, after V lost 3 bases and J lost 1 base. The CDR3 DNA sequence: TGTGCCAGCAGTGATCCAGGGGGGAACACTGAAGCTTTCTTT. This codes for CASSDPGGNTEAFF.

This clone was found a few times. V usage is TRBV19 and J usage is TRBJ2-3; the match to TRBD1 covers 9 bases. This CDR3 is 13 amino acids long. Trimming took 5 bases from V and 8 from J; bases not matched to a gene: 5. Germline assignment: CDR1 LNHDA and CDR2 SQIVND (reference sequence). Written as DNA, the CDR3 is TGTGCCAGTAGTGCGGGACAGGGTGGTACGCAGTATTTT. It codes for CASSAGQGGTQYF. The full variable domain, in which reference TRBV19 and TRBJ2-3 provide the parts outside the CDR3, is DGGITQSPKYLFRKEGQNVTLSCEQNLNHDAMYWYRQDPGQGLRLIYYSQIVNDFQKGDIAEGYSVSREKKESFPLTVTSAQKNPTAFYLCASSAGQGGTQYFGPGTRLTVL.

The V call is TRBV19, the J call TRBJ1-2, with D tentatively TRBD1 (6 bases). CDR3 size: 16 residues. Trimming shortened V by 6 bases and J by 0 bases, and 17 bases separated the two germline ends. The germline V gene has CDR1 LNHDA and CDR2 SQIVND (reference sequence). The CDR3 DNA sequence: TGTGCCAGTAGCCCGGACAGCTTAAAAGCTAACTATGGCTACACCTTC. Its protein is CASSPDSLKANYGYTF.

This clone was observed once. The chain has TRBV18 and TRBJ2-2; 8 bases match TRBD1. V lost 1 base and J lost 3; bases outside the gene matches: 4. Germline loops: CDR1 KGHSH, CDR2 LQKENI. The CDR3 covers 16 residues. As DNA, the CDR3 is TGTGCCAGCTCACCACTCGGACAGGGTGACACCGGGGAGCTGTTTTTT. This translates into CASSPLGQGDTGELFF.

The chain has TRBV7-9 and TRBJ1-3, with 10 nucleotides matching TRBD1. Germline values: CDR1 SEHNR, CDR2 FQNEAQ (reference sequence). Trimming cost V 5 bases and J 0 bases; bases outside gene matches: 13. The CDR3 has 19 amino acids. The CDR3 coding sequence is TGTGCCAGCAGCCTTCGTCGGGGACAGGGGACCTTCTCTGGAAACACCATATATTTT. Amino acids: CASSLRRGQGTFSGNTIYF.

The CDR3 DNA follows: TGTGCCAGCAGTGAGGGGGGGCAGTATGGCTACACCTTC. Its protein is CASSEGGQYGYTF. The V gene is TRBV6-1, the J gene TRBJ1-2; the D gene is possibly TRBD1 (6 bases). The CDR3 covers 13 residues. Trimming removed 3 bases at V and 5 bases at J, with 10 bases between. The V gene's germline CDR1 is MNHNS and CDR2 SASEGT.

This rearrangement joins TRBV5-1 to TRBJ2-7, with D maybe TRBD1 (6 bases). Germline loops: CDR1 SGHRS, CDR2 YFSETQ. Trimming took off 0 bases at V and 0 bases at J, with 16 bases between the two ends. The CDR3 covers 17 residues. The CDR3 region is CASSLDPTGPSSYEQYF. As DNA, the CDR3 is TGCGCCAGCAGCTTGGATCCGACAGGCCCCAGCTCCTACGAGCAGTACTTC. Complete variable domain (other parts from reference TRBV5-1 and TRBJ2-7): KAGVTQTPRYLIKTRGQQVTLSCSPISGHRSVSWYQQTPGQGLQFLFEYFSETQRNKGNFPGRFSGRQFSNSRSEMNVSTLELGDSALYLCASSLDPTGPSSYEQYFGPGTRLTVT.

This clone was seen more than once but under ten times. The J gene is TRBJ2-3, the V gene TRBV15, with 7 bases lining up with TRBD2. Trimming removed 0 bases from V and 3 bases from J; junction bases left unmatched: 9. CDR1 LNHNV and CDR2 YYDKDF come from the germline V gene (reference sequence). This CDR3 has 17 amino acids. The CDR3 DNA reads TGTGCCACCAGCAGAGACGAAGCGGGATTACAAACAGATACGCAGTATTTT. This codes for CATSRDEAGLQTDTQYF.

The sample holds one count of this clone. The chain couples TRBV19 to TRBJ1-5, with TRBD1 matching 7 bases. With V trimmed by 4 bases and J by 7 bases, 4 bases remained unmatched. CDR1 LNHDA and CDR2 SQIVND come from the germline V gene (reference sequence). The CDR3 totals 13 residues. The CDR3 loop is CASSTQGEQPQHF. The CDR3 DNA reads as TGTGCCAGTAGTACGCAGGGGGAACAGCCCCAGCATTTT. The full variable domain, in which reference TRBV19 and TRBJ1-5 provide the parts outside the CDR3, is DGGITQSPKYLFRKEGQNVTLSCEQNLNHDAMYWYRQDPGQGLRLIYYSQIVNDFQKGDIAEGYSVSREKKESFPLTVTSAQKNPTAFYLCASSTQGEQPQHFGDGTRLSIL.

The V and J genes are TRBV5-6 and TRBJ1-2, with TRBD1 identical over 7 bases. V lost 1 base, J lost 7 bases, and 16 bases stayed unmatched. CDR1 SGHDT and CDR2 YYEEEE come from the germline V gene. The CDR3 spans 17 residues. CDR3 amino acids: CASSLFFTGLSGGGYTF. The CDR3, as DNA: TGTGCCAGCAGCTTGTTCTTTACCGGGCTTTCAGGGGGTGGCTACACCTTC. The whole variable domain, filled in from reference TRBV5-6 and TRBJ1-2, reads DAGVTQSPTHLIKTRGQQVTLRCSPKSGHDTVSWYQQALGQGPQFIFQYYEEEERQRGNFPDRFSGHQFPNYSSELNVNALLLGDSALYLCASSLFFTGLSGGGYTFGSGTRLTVV.

V is TRBV3-1 (or the pseudogene TRBV3-2) and J is TRBJ2-3, with D perhaps TRBD1 (9 bases). Germline lookup yields CDR1 LGHDT and CDR2 YNNKEL (reference sequence). Trimming removed 3 bases from V and 3 bases from J, with 28 bases in between. There are 20 residues in the CDR3. CDR3 in amino acids: CASSQGTGRGAGEGTDTQYF. The CDR3 nucleotides are TGTGCCAGCAGCCAGGGGACAGGGAGGGGAGCGGGAGAAGGAACAGATACGCAGTATTTT.

This clone was observed a single time. The genes are TRBV5-1 and TRBJ2-1; 9 bases align to TRBD2. The CDR3 length is 15 residues. Looked up from germline, CDR1 is SGHRS and CDR2 is YFSETQ. V lost 7 bases, J lost 6 bases, and 11 bases stayed unmatched. This CDR3 is CASQLGAGGPNEQFF. The CDR3 DNA follows: TGCGCCAGCCAGTTGGGAGCGGGGGGCCCCAATGAGCAGTTCTTC.

This rearrangement joins TRBV18 to TRBJ1-4; 9 bases match TRBD1. CDR3 length: 14 amino acids. Germline CDR1 reads KGHSH; CDR2 reads LQKENI. J gave up 13 bases and V 6 bases, and 12 bases lay outside the gene matches. The CDR3 loop reads CASSEGTGSIGLFF. CDR3 coding DNA: TGTGCCAGCTCCGAGGGGACAGGGAGTATTGGACTGTTTTTT. Full variable domain (remainder filled in from reference TRBV18 and TRBJ1-4): NAGVMQNPRHLVRRRGQEARLRCSPMKGHSHVYWYRQLPEEGLKFMVYLQKENIIDESGMPKERFSAEFPKEGPSILRIQQVVRGDSAAYFCASSEGTGSIGLFFGSGTQLSVL.

Of note for this clone: Other DNA sequences in the sample encode the same CDR3. This chain links TRBV5-1 with TRBJ1-1; D may be TRBD1 (5 bases). Germline lookup yields CDR1 SGHRS and CDR2 YFSETQ. V lost 0 bases to trimming and J lost 1 base, with 10 bases between them. The CDR3 consists of 15 residues. This CDR3 reads CASSLEGHTNTEAFF. DNA for the CDR3: TGCGCCAGCAGCTTGGAAGGACACACGAACACTGAAGCTTTCTTT.

This chain joins TRBV19 and TRBJ1-4; TRBD1 agrees at 7 bases. V dropped 4 bases and J dropped 4; count of bases not matched to a gene: 9. The CDR3 spans 16 residues. The germline V gene encodes CDR1 LNHDA and CDR2 SQIVND (reference sequence). This chain's CDR3 is CASSNQGTAHNEKLFF. In nucleotides, the CDR3 is TGTGCCAGTAGTAACCAAGGGACAGCCCATAATGAAAAACTGTTTTTT.